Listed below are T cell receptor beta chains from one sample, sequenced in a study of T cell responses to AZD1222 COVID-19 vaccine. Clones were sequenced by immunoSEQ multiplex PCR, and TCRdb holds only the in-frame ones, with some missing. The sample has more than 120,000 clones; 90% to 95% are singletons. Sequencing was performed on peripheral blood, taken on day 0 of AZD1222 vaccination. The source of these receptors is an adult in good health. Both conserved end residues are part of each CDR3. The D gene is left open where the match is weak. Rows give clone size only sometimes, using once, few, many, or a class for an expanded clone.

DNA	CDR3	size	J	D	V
TGTGCCAGCAGCTTAGACACAACAGGGATTCGGGAGACCCAGTACTTC	CASSLDTTGIRETQYF	NA	TRBJ2-5	NA	TRBV11-2
TGTGCCAGCAGCTTAGTCCGGGACAACCGCCACCCCCAGCATTTT	CASSLVRDNRHPQHF	NA	TRBJ1-5	NA	TRBV7-2
TGTGCCAGCAGCTTAGGGAGAACGACCTCTGATACGCAGTATTTT	CASSLGRTTSDTQYF	NA	TRBJ2-3	NA	TRBV11-3
TGCGCCAGCAGCCGAACAGAACCCGGGGCCACTGAAGCTTTCTTT	CASSRTEPGATEAFF	NA	TRBJ1-1	NA	TRBV4-1
TGTGCCAGCTCACCGGTCAGAGATAATTCACCCCTCCACTTT	CASSPVRDNSPLHF	NA	TRBJ1-6	NA	TRBV18
TGTGCCAGCAGCTTAGCGGGAGGATCTGAAGCTTTCTTT	CASSLAGGSEAFF	few	TRBJ1-1	NA	TRBV7-9
TGTGCCAGTACCAAAGGAGGTGGGGGCGACGAAGCTTTCTTT	CASTKGGGGDEAFF	NA	TRBJ1-1	NA	TRBV19
TGTGCCAGCAGCAGGACTGGGGTTTTGGATGAAAAACTGTTTTTT	CASSRTGVLDEKLFF	NA	TRBJ1-4	NA	TRBV6-5
TGTGCCAGCTTGAGGGGGCGCGAAAGGTTTTACGAGCAGTACTTC	CASLRGRERFYEQYF	NA	TRBJ2-7	TRBD1	TRBV6-5
TGTGCCAGCAGCTTAGGTCCGGGTAGAGAGCTGTTTTTT	CASSLGPGRELFF	NA	TRBJ2-2	NA	TRBV11-3
TGTGCCAGCAGTCTGGGACTAGCGGGGTGGTACGAGCAGTACTTC	CASSLGLAGWYEQYF	NA	TRBJ2-7	TRBD2	TRBV7-2
TGTGCCAGCTGGGGGGGAGAGACCCAGTACTTC	CASWGGETQYF	NA	TRBJ2-5	TRBD2	TRBV2
TGTGCCAGCAGCCCGGATCCGGGGGCTACCCGCAATGAGCAGTTCTTC	CASSPDPGATRNEQFF	NA	TRBJ2-1	NA	TRBV7-2
TGTGCCAGCAGTTACCCCCGGGCCCAGACGAAGACCCTCCACTTT	CASSYPRAQTKTLHF	NA	TRBJ1-6	NA	TRBV6-5
TGTGCCAGCAGGAACACTGAAGCTTTCTTT	CASRNTEAFF	NA	TRBJ1-1	NA	TRBV2
TGTGCCAGCAGCTTAGGAGACAGGGGGGACGAAAAACTGTTTTTT	CASSLGDRGDEKLFF	NA	TRBJ1-4	TRBD1	TRBV7-9
TGTGCCAGCAGCCATACTAGCGGAGAGACCCAGTACTTC	CASSHTSGETQYF	NA	TRBJ2-5	TRBD2	TRBV3-1/TRBV3-2
TGTGCCAGCAGCGGACCCGGGACGGGAGAATCACCCCTCCACTTT	CASSGPGTGESPLHF	NA	TRBJ1-6	NA	TRBV21-1
TGCGCCAGCAGCCAAGATGGGCCGAGCAGGGTGGAATCTGGAAACACCATATATTTT	CASSQDGPSRVESGNTIYF	NA	TRBJ1-3	NA	TRBV4-3
TGTGCCAGCAGCTTAGATCCCGGTGGGGATGAGCAGTTCTTC	CASSLDPGGDEQFF	NA	TRBJ2-1	NA	TRBV11-2
TGCGCCAGCAGCCAAGATCCAAGGACAAGGCTCGGCGAGCAGTACTTC	CASSQDPRTRLGEQYF	NA	TRBJ2-7	NA	TRBV4-3
TGTGCCAGCAGCGAAACACTGGACTCCTACGAGCAGTACTTC	CASSETLDSYEQYF	NA	TRBJ2-7	NA	TRBV7-2
TGTGCCAGCAGCCGGACAGGGGGCTACGAGCAGTACTTC	CASSRTGGYEQYF	NA	TRBJ2-7	TRBD1	TRBV7-2
TGTGCCATCAGTGAGTCAGGACAGGGCCGCTACACCTTC	CAISESGQGRYTF	NA	TRBJ1-2	TRBD1	TRBV10-3
TGCGCCAGCAGCTTGGGGGAGGAGGTCACTGAAGCTTTCTTT	CASSLGEEVTEAFF	NA	TRBJ1-1	NA	TRBV5-1
TGTGCCAGCAGTTACTCTGGGACAGGCAATCAGCCCCAGCATTTT	CASSYSGTGNQPQHF	NA	TRBJ1-5	TRBD1	TRBV6-5
TGTGCCAGCAGCCATCAGGGCTATGGCTACACCTTC	CASSHQGYGYTF	NA	TRBJ1-2	NA	TRBV3-1/TRBV3-2
TGTGCCAGCAGCAGCACAGGGGGCAGTTTTTTCTTT	CASSSTGGSFFF	few	TRBJ1-1	TRBD1	TRBV6-5
TGCGCCAGCAGCTTGGTCGCTAGCGGCACAGATACGCAGTATTTT	CASSLVASGTDTQYF	NA	TRBJ2-3	NA	TRBV5-1
TGCGCCAGCAGCTTAACTATGCATGAGCAGTTCTTC	CASSLTMHEQFF	NA	TRBJ2-1	NA	TRBV5-1
TGTGCCAGCAGTGATCGTAGCGGGGGCCAAGAGACCCAGTACTTC	CASSDRSGGQETQYF	NA	TRBJ2-5	TRBD2	TRBV2
TGTGCCAGTACTAACATCCCCGGGACAGTCTATGGCTACACCTTC	CASTNIPGTVYGYTF	NA	TRBJ1-2	TRBD1	TRBV19
TGTGCCAGCAGCTTAGCATCCTACAATGAGCAGTTCTTC	CASSLASYNEQFF	NA	TRBJ2-1	NA	TRBV11-2
TGCGCCAGCAGCCAAGATTCGGCGAGCGAGCAGTACTTC	CASSQDSASEQYF	NA	TRBJ2-7	NA	TRBV4-3
TGTGCCAGTAGTCTACGGCAGGGTTTGAACACTGAAGCTTTCTTT	CASSLRQGLNTEAFF	NA	TRBJ1-1	NA	TRBV19